This T cell receptor (beta chain) was sequenced in a study of CD8+CD57+ T cells in acquired aplastic anemia. Study at large: Sorted CD4+ and CD8+ cell DNA averaged 3.2 ug. Study-wide results and limits: Both patients and controls carried the same twenty-nine CD8+ CDR3 sequences.

At least ten counts were recorded for this clonotype. Antigen: not known. Germline CDR1 MNHEY, CDR2 SVGEGT. Trimming stripped 0 bases from V and 2 bases from J, with 5 bases between. The CDR3 consists of 13 residues. Researchers used genomic DNA as the template to profile TCR beta VDJ and CDR3. TCRdb itself ran the reads through MiXCR, one entry per CDR3 protein. The sample lists hundreds of thousands of distinct CDR3 sequences; around half were seen once. For sequencing, patients were chosen who had shown expansion of CD8+CD57+ cells by flow cytometry. V gene TRBV6-2 or TRBV6-3 combines with J gene TRBJ2-7, with D hard to call. The receptor comes from a human donor with aplastic anemia. Sample: sorted CD4+, CD8+, or CD8+CD57+ T cells (not recorded which) from PBMCs. CDR3 sequence reads: CASSYSITYEQYF. The CDR3 DNA follows: TGTGCCAGCAGTTACTCGATAACCTACGAGCAGTACTTC.